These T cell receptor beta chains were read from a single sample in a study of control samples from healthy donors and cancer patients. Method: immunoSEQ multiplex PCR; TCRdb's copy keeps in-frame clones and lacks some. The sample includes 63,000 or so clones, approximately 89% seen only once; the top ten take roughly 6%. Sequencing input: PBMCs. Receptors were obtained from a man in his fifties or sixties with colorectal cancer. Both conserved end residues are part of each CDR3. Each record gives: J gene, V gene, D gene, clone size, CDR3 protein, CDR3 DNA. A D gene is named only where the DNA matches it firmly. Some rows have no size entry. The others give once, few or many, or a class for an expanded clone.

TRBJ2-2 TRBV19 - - CATQGHTGELFF TGTGCCACCCAGGGGCACACCGGGGAGCTGTTTTTT
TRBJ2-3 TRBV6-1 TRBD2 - CASSELAGAPSIDTQYF TGTGCCAGCAGTGAGCTAGCGGGGGCCCCATCTATAGATACGCAGTATTTT
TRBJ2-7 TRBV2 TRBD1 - CASRGQGGSYEQYF TGTGCCAGCAGGGGACAGGGTGGTTCCTACGAGCAGTACTTC
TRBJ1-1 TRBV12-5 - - CASGLAVQGLAEAFF TGTGCTAGTGGTTTGGCCGTCCAGGGCTTGGCTGAAGCTTTCTTT
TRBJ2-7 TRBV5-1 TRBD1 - CASSSELTGAYEQYF TGCGCCAGCAGCTCGGAATTGACAGGGGCCTACGAGCAGTACTTC
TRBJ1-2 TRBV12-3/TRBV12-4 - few CASSLKGNYGYTF TGTGCCAGCAGTTTGAAGGGCAACTATGGCTACACCTTC
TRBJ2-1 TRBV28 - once CASSLGGGPSNEQFF TGTGCCAGCAGTTTAGGGGGGGGGCCGAGCAATGAGCAGTTCTTC
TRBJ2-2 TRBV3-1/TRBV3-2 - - CASSLLGTGELFF TGTGCCAGCAGCCTCCTAGGCACCGGGGAGCTGTTTTTT
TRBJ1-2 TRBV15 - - CATSRGGGATYGYTF TGTGCCACCAGCAGGGGGGGAGGAGCAACTTATGGCTACACCTTC
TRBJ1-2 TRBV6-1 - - CASSDSSNYGYTF TGTGCCAGCAGTGACAGTTCTAACTATGGCTACACCTTC
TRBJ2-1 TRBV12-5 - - CASGSTLAGASYNEQFF TGTGCTAGTGGTTCGACCCTGGCGGGGGCTTCCTACAATGAGCAGTTCTTC
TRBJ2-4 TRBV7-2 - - CASSLDRSIQYF TGTGCCAGCAGCTTAGACAGGAGCATTCAGTACTTC
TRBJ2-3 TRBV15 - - CATSRHPGADTQYF TGTGCCACCAGCAGACACCCCGGGGCAGATACGCAGTATTTT
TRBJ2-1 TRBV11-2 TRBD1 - CASSKPTGVAYNEQFF TGTGCCAGCAGCAAACCTACAGGGGTCGCCTACAATGAGCAGTTCTTC